This TCR beta chain was recovered during a study of T cell changes during pregnancy in multiple sclerosis. Profiling relied on immunoSEQ multiplex PCR, and the TCRdb table lists in-frame clones only, not all of them. The repertoire holds roughly 38,000 clones, with roughly nine tenths as singletons. The sequence came from a female donor in good health, enrolled as a control in a pregnancy study. Here the sequenced sample was peripheral blood, taken in the third trimester of pregnancy.

CDR3 residues: CASSLRTSGTETQYF. The CDR3, as DNA: TGCGCCAGCAGCTTACGGACTAGCGGGACCGAGACCCAGTACTTC. V gene TRBV5-1 combines with J gene TRBJ2-5; TRBD2 matches at 12 bases. V lost 2 bases, J lost 5 bases, and 4 bases stayed unmatched. There are 15 residues in the CDR3. CDR1 SGHRS and CDR2 YFSETQ come from the germline V gene.